These 18 T cell receptor beta chains originate from one sample sequenced in a study of T cell responses to AZD1222 COVID-19 vaccine. Some clones are missing from TCRdb's copy, which holds only in-frame ones; the method was immunoSEQ multiplex PCR. Here the sample spans about 120,000 clones, roughly 88% being singletons. Specimen: peripheral blood, collected on day 0 of MenACWY control vaccination. The source is an adult in good health.

This clone was picked up one time. The chain is built from TRBV6-5 and TRBJ1-2; no reliable D call. The CDR3 is made up of 15 amino acids. Trimming removed 2 bases from V and 0 bases from J, with 10 bases in between. From germline, CDR1 is MNHEY and CDR2 SVGAGI. CDR3 in amino acids: CASSYGTLANYGYTF. The CDR3, as DNA: TGTGCCAGCAGTTACGGAACGCTCGCTAACTATGGCTACACCTTC.

The chain is built from TRBV11-2 and TRBJ1-6, with D possibly matching TRBD1 (5 bases). Germline values: CDR1 SGHAT, CDR2 FQNNGV. V lost 1 base, J lost 9 bases, and 10 bases lay in between. CDR3 length equals 14 residues. DNA of the CDR3: TGTGCCAGCAGCTTAGCCAGGGATGGTTCACCCCTCCACTTT. Translation gives CASSLARDGSPLHF.

The J gene is TRBJ2-2, the V gene TRBV2; no definite D call. V lost 5 bases to trimming and J lost 8 bases, with 6 bases between them. The CDR3 has 11 residues. Germline loops: CDR1 SNHLY, CDR2 FYNNEI. CDR3 residues: CASSSSGELFF. CDR3 sequence (DNA): TGTGCCAGCAGTTCCTCTGGGGAGCTGTTTTTT.

The V and J genes are TRBV7-3 and TRBJ2-2; D perhaps matches TRBD1 (5 bases). CDR3 size: 14 residues. Per the germline V gene, CDR1 is SGHTA and CDR2 is FQGTGA. V was pared by 5 bases and J by 7 bases, with 14 bases between. The CDR3 is CASSPQGVGGELFF. In DNA, the CDR3 is TGTGCCAGCAGCCCCCAAGGGGTAGGCGGGGAGCTGTTTTTT.

J is TRBJ1-6 and V is TRBV6-2 or TRBV6-3; D remains unclear. This CDR3 has 15 residues. Germline V gene sequence: CDR1 MNHEY, CDR2 SVGEGT. The V gene lost 2 bases and the J gene lost 0 bases, with 5 bases spanning the gap. The CDR3 is CASSYLGSYNSPLHF. CDR3 DNA sequence: TGTGCCAGCAGTTACCTGGGCTCCTATAATTCACCCCTCCACTTT.

V usage is TRBV19 and J usage is TRBJ2-7, with 7 nucleotides matching TRBD1. Losses at the gene ends were 4 bases for V and 0 bases for J; bases not matched to a gene: 12. The CDR3 runs to 17 residues. CDR1 and CDR2 from the germline V gene are LNHDA and SQIVND (reference sequence). DNA for the CDR3: TGTGCCAGTAGTAGGGGGACAGCCTCGAGCCTCTCCTACGAGCAGTACTTC. This translates into CASSRGTASSLSYEQYF.

About this clone: In the same sample, other DNA sequences code for this CDR3. The chain is built from TRBV5-1 and TRBJ1-2, with D maybe TRBD1 (6 bases). V was shortened by 0 bases and J by 3 bases, with 12 bases between the two germline ends. In germline, CDR1 is SGHRS, CDR2 YFSETQ. CDR3 length: 15 amino acids. CDR3 loop: CASSLVPGGDYGYTF. DNA of the CDR3: TGCGCCAGCAGCTTGGTTCCGGGGGGCGACTATGGCTACACCTTC.

The rearrangement uses TRBV7-9 and TRBJ2-5; 12 positions match TRBD2. V was clipped by 5 bases and J by 3 bases; unmatched bases: 10. The CDR3 is 17 amino acids. Germline V gene lookup returns CDR1 SEHNR and CDR2 FQNEAQ (reference sequence). The CDR3 spells CASSPPTSGGGKETQYF. The CDR3 region has the DNA TGTGCCAGCAGCCCCCCGACTAGCGGGGGAGGGAAAGAGACCCAGTACTTC.

Turning to this clone: Different DNA sequences within this sample yield the same CDR3. The gene calls are TRBV5-5 and TRBJ1-2, with 7 bases fitting TRBD1. The CDR3 contains 16 residues. Germline V gene lookup returns CDR1 SGHKS and CDR2 YYEKEE (reference sequence). V was clipped by 0 bases and J by 0 bases; unmatched bases: 5. For the CDR3, the DNA is TGTGCCAGCAGCTTGGGGCCGACAGGGACTAACTATGGCTACACCTTC. It translates to CASSLGPTGTNYGYTF.

The chain joins TRBV28 to TRBJ1-2, with 7 bases lining up with TRBD1. V shed 2 bases and J 1 base; nucleotides not matched to a gene: 7. The germline V gene encodes CDR1 MDHEN and CDR2 SYDVKM. The CDR3 length is 16 residues. The CDR3 DNA follows: TGTGCCAGCAGTTTAGGGACAGATCTTATTAACTATGGCTACACCTTC. Its protein product is CASSLGTDLINYGYTF.

The chain recombines TRBV11-2 with TRBJ2-7; D possibly uses TRBD1 or TRBD2 (5 bases each). The CDR3 spans 11 residues. Germline V CDR1 and CDR2: SGHAT, FQNNGV. Between the trimmed V and J ends, which lost 8 bases and 6 bases, there was a span of 11 bases. The CDR3 nucleotides read TGTGCCAGCCGGGGCCAGGTCGAGCAGTACTTC. This gives the protein CASRGQVEQYF.

V gene TRBV3-1 (or the pseudogene TRBV3-2) combines with J gene TRBJ1-5, with 7 positions matching TRBD1. Germline CDR1 reads LGHDT; CDR2 reads YNNKEL (reference sequence). The CDR3 sequence is 14 residues long. J was trimmed by 7 bases and V by 1 base; bases with no gene match: 4. CDR3 sequence: CASSQGQGVQPQHF. Written as DNA, the CDR3 is TGTGCCAGCAGCCAAGGACAGGGAGTACAGCCCCAGCATTTT.

This chain connects TRBV7-2 to TRBJ1-4; 10 bases are a match to TRBD1. Trimming cost V 1 base and J 4 bases; bases outside gene matches: 3. This CDR3 region has 16 residues. Germline CDR1 is SGHTA and CDR2 is FQGNSA. Here the CDR3 reads CASSLGQGALNEKLFF. The CDR3, as DNA: TGTGCCAGCAGCTTAGGACAGGGGGCACTTAATGAAAAACTGTTTTTT.

The chain joins TRBV12-3 or TRBV12-4 to TRBJ1-1; D remains unclear. V was cut by 3 bases and J by 2 bases, with 7 bases left in between. The CDR3 spans 13 residues. The CDR3: CASSFSANTEAFF. Written as DNA, the CDR3 is TGTGCCAGCAGTTTCTCAGCCAACACTGAAGCTTTCTTT.

This chain uses TRBV10-3 with TRBJ1-1; D unresolved. CDR1 is ENHRY, CDR2 SYGVKD, per germline. V was cut by 3 bases and J by 1 base, with 9 bases left in between. The CDR3 loop spans 14 amino acids. The CDR3 loop is CAISDVGSNTEAFF. The DNA for the CDR3 is TGTGCCATCAGTGACGTAGGGTCGAACACTGAAGCTTTCTTT.

This clone has a handful of counts. The chain joins TRBV5-1 to TRBJ1-1; weak D call: TRBD1 (5 bases). CDR1 and CDR2 from the germline V gene are SGHRS and YFSETQ. V lost 3 bases, J lost 3 bases, and 18 bases lay in between. This CDR3 contains 16 residues. CDR3 sequence (DNA): TGCGCCAGCAGCTCACTCTGGACCCCGGGGGACACTGAAGCTTTCTTT. Translated, it gives CASSSLWTPGDTEAFF.

The chain is built from TRBV10-3 and TRBJ2-1; 7 bases map to TRBD2. Losses at the gene ends were 4 bases for V and 7 bases for J; bases not matched to a gene: 4. Germline CDR1 reads ENHRY; CDR2 reads SYGVKD. This CDR3 has 13 residues. The CDR3 loop reads CAISGLAENEQFF. The CDR3, as DNA: TGTGCCATCAGTGGTCTAGCGGAGAATGAGCAGTTCTTC.

A few counts support this clone. The chain recombines TRBV27 with TRBJ1-5; 8 bases match TRBD1. Germline values: CDR1 MNHEY, CDR2 SMNVEV (reference sequence). With V trimmed by 5 bases and J by 3 bases, 12 bases remained unmatched. The CDR3 has 17 residues. CDR3 residues: CASSPIYRGSDNQPQHF. The CDR3, as DNA: TGTGCCAGCAGTCCCATCTACAGGGGGTCTGACAATCAGCCCCAGCATTTT.